This T cell receptor (beta chain) was recovered during a study of blood T cell repertoires in COVID-19. Study-level information: Samples came from the United States, Italy and Spain, spanning acute and convalescent COVID-19.

This clone appeared a few times. The same CDR3 is also encoded by other DNA sequences in this sample. In the original analysis: Cell counts per sample came from amplifying reference gene primers. Generated by immunoSEQ multiplex PCR, the TCRdb table keeps only in-frame clones and is missing some. D and trimming were read from the DNA, whereas the V and J calls and clone size are those reported in that table. The sample lists about 400,000 clones; roughly 91% were seen once. Symptom resolution, clearance, or two negative PCRs marked the recovered donors of Cohort 3. The CDR3 length is 13 residues. Per the germline V gene, CDR1 is SGDLS and CDR2 is YYNGEE. V was pared by 0 bases and J by 3 bases, with 4 bases between.

V gene TRBV9 combines with J gene TRBJ2-1; D not certain. Sequencing used PBMCs or T cells enriched from blood (not recorded which). This TCR came from a woman in her 30s who had recovered from COVID-19. The CDR3 sequence: CASSVGSYNEQFF. The CDR3 nucleotides are TGTGCCAGCAGCGTAGGCAGCTACAATGAGCAGTTCTTC.